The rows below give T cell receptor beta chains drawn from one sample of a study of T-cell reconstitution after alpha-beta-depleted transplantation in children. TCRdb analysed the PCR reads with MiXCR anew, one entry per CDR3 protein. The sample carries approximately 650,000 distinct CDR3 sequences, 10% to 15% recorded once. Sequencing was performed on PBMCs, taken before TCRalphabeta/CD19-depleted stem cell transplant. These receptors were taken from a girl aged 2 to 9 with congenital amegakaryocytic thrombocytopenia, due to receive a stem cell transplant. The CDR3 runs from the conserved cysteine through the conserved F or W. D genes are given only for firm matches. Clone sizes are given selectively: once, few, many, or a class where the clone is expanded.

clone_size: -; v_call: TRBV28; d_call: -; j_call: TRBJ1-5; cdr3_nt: TGTGCCAGCAGTTTCCCCACCAGGGGAAATCAGCCCCAGCATTTT; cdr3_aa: CASSFPTRGNQPQHF
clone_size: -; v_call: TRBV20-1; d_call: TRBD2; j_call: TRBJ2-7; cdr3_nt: TGCAGTGCTCTACAGGGGCCCGGGACTAGCGGCTACGAGCAGTACTTC; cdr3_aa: CSALQGPGTSGYEQYF
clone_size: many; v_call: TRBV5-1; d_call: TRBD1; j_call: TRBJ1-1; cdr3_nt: TGCGCCAGCAGCTCGCACAGGGGGCGAGAGAACACTGAAGCTTTCTTT; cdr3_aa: CASSSHRGRENTEAFF
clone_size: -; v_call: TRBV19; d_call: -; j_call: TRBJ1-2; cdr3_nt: TGTGCCAGTGGGGATTGGGAGGACTATGGCTACACCTTC; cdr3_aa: CASGDWEDYGYTF
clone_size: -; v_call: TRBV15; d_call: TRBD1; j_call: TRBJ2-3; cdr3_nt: TGTGCCACCAGCAGAGTGGACAGGGGGTCAGATACGCAGTATTTT; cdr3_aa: CATSRVDRGSDTQYF
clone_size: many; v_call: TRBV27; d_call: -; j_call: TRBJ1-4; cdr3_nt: TGTGCCAGTACCGGCGACCTAGAAAAACTGTTTTTT; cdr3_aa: CASTGDLEKLFF
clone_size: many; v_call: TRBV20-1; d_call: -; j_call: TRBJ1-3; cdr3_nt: TGCAGTGCTAGAGATGGACCCGACAACACCATATATTTT; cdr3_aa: CSARDGPDNTIYF
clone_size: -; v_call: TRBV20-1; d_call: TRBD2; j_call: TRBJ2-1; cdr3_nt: TGCAGTGCTTTAGGACTAGCGGGAGGTAATGAGCAGTTCTTC; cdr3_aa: CSALGLAGGNEQFF
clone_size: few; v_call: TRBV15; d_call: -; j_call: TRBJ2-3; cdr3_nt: TGTGCCACCAGCAGGGGGGTACAAACAGATACGCAGTATTTT; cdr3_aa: CATSRGVQTDTQYF
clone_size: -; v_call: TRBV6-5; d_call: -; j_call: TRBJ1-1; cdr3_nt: TGTGCCAGCAGTTGGAATGGGAACACTGAAGCTTTCTTT; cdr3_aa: CASSWNGNTEAFF
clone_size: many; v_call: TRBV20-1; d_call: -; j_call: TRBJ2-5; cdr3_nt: TGCAGTGCGCGAATTGGGGAGACCCAGTACTTC; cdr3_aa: CSARIGETQYF
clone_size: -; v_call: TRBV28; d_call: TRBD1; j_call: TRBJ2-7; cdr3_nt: TGTGCCAGCAGTTTAGGTTGGGGACAGGGACCCTACGAGCAGTACTTC; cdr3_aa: CASSLGWGQGPYEQYF
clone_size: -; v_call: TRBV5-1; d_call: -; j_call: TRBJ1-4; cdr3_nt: TGCGCCAGCAGCTTGGAAGGCCGCGGTACAGTCGGGGAAAAACTGTTTTTT; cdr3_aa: CASSLEGRGTVGEKLFF
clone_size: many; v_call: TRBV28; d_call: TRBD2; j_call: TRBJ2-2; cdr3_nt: TGTGCCAGCATTAGTTTGTCGAGCGGGAGGACCGGGGAGCTGTTTTTT; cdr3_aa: CASISLSSGRTGELFF
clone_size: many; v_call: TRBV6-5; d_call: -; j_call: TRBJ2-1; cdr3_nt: TGTGCCAGCAGTTACTCGTTTACCAGCGTTGGTGAGCAGTTCTTC; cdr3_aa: CASSYSFTSVGEQFF
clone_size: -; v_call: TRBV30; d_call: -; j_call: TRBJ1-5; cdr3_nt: TGTGCCTGGAGCGACAGATCCAATCAGCCCCAGCATTTT; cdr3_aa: CAWSDRSNQPQHF
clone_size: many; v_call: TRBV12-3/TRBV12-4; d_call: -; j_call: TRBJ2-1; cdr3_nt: TGTGCCAGCATCCGCGGCCCCGCAATTTACAATGAGCAGTTCTTC; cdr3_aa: CASIRGPAIYNEQFF
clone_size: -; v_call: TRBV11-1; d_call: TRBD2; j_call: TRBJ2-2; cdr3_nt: TGTGCCAGCAGCCCCGGACTAGCGGGAGCTTTATCGAACACCGGGGAGCTGTTTTTT; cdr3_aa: CASSPGLAGALSNTGELFF
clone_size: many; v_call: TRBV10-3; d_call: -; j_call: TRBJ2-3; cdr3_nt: TGTGCCATCAGTGAGGACACAGATACGCAGTATTTT; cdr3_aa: CAISEDTDTQYF
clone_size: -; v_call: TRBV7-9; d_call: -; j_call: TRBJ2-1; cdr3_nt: TGTGCCAGCAGCTTAGCGAGACAGGGAGGCAATGAGCAGTTCTTC; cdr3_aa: CASSLARQGGNEQFF
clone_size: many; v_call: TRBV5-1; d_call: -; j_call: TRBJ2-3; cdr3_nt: TGCGCCAGCAGCTTGGGCGCGGCCACAGATACGCAGTATTTT; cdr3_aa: CASSLGAATDTQYF
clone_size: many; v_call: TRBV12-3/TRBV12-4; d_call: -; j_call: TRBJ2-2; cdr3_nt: TGTGCCGGCCGGGACTTGAACACCGGGGAGCTGTTTTTT; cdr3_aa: CAGRDLNTGELFF
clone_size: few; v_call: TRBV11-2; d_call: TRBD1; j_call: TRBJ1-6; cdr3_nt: TGTGCCAGCAGCTTAAGGGACAGGGGGTCGGTCACCAATTCACCCCTCCACTTT; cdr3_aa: CASSLRDRGSVTNSPLHF
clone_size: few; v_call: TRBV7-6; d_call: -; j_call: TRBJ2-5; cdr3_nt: TGTGCCAGCAGCTTAGCCTATGGGCCTCAAGAGACCCAGTACTTC; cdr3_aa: CASSLAYGPQETQYF
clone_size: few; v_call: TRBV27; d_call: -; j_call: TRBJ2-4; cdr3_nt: TGTGCCAGCCGGGCGGTTTATAGCCGCGGCCTTCAGTACTTC; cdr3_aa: CASRAVYSRGLQYF
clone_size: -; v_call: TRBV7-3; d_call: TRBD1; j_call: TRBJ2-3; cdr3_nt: TGTGCCAGCAGCTTAAGTGGGACAGGGGGTCTCGATACGCAGTATTTT; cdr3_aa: CASSLSGTGGLDTQYF
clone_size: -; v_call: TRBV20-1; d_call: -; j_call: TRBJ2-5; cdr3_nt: TGCAGTGCCTCAGGGGGACTCGCGCAAGAGACCCAGTACTTC; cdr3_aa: CSASGGLAQETQYF
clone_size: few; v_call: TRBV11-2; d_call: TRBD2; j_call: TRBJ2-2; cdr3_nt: TGTGCCAGCAGCCCCGCTGGGACTAGCGGGGGGGAGCTGTTTTTT; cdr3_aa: CASSPAGTSGGELFF
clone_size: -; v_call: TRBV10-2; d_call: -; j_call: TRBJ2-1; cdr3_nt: TGCGCCAGCAGTGAGTCAGGCCTAGCGAGGAGCAATGAGCAGTTCTTC; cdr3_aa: CASSESGLARSNEQFF
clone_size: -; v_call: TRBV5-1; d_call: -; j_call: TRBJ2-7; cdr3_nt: TGCGCCAGCAGCTTGGGATACGGGTACTACGAGCAGTACTTC; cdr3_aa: CASSLGYGYYEQYF
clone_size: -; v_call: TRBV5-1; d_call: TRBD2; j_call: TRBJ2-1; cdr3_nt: TGCGCCAGCAGCTCCGGACTAGCGGAGCAGTTCTTC; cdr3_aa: CASSSGLAEQFF
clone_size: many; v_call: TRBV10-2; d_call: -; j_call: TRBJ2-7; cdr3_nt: TGCGCCAGCAGATCCCTCACCACCGGCTCCTACGAGCAGTACTTC; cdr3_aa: CASRSLTTGSYEQYF
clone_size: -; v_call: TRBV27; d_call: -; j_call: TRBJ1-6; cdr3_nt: TGTGCCAGCAGCCCTCACATTGCGGGGGGAGGAGCTTCACCCCTCCACTTT; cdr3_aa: CASSPHIAGGGASPLHF
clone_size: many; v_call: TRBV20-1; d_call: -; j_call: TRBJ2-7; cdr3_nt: TGCAGTGCCATTGGGGCGCTAGGGAACGAGCAGTACTTC; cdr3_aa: CSAIGALGNEQYF
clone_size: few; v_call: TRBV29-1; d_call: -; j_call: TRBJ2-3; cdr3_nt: TGCAGCGTTGAAGATCAGGACTGGATACACACAGATACGCAGTATTTT; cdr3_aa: CSVEDQDWIHTDTQYF
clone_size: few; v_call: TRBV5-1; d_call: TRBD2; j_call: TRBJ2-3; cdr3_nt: TGCGCCAGCAGCCCGACACTAGCGGGAGCGTCCTTCGCTGATACGCAGTATTTT; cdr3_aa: CASSPTLAGASFADTQYF
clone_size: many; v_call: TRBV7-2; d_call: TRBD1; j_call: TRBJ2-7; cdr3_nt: TGTGCCAGCAGCACTGGACAGGGGTCTTCCTACGAGCAGTACTTC; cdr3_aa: CASSTGQGSSYEQYF
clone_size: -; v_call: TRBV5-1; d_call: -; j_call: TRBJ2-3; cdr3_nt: TGCGCCAGCAGCTTGTGGTTCCGTTATAGCGGCCTATTAGCTCGACGCACAGATACGCAGTATTTT; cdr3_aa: CASSLWFRYSGLLARRTDTQYF
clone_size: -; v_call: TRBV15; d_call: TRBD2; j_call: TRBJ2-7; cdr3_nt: TGTGCCACCAGCAGCGTGTCCCGCGGGAGATTCAACGAGCAGTACTTC; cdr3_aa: CATSSVSRGRFNEQYF
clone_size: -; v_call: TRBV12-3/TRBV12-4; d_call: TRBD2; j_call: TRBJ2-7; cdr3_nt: TGTGCCAGCAGTTTTGTCCTAGCGGGAGCTGACGAGCAGTACTTC; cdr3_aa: CASSFVLAGADEQYF
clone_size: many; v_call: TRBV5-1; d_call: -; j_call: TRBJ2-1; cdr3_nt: TGCGCCAGCAGCTTGGCTCTGTACAATGAGCAGTTCTTC; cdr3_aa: CASSLALYNEQFF